The source of this T cell receptor beta chain is a study of human T cells and chemical hapten exposure. Germline V gives CDR1 LGHNA, CDR2 YSLEER. V dropped 0 bases and J dropped 8 bases, with 13 bases sitting between them. The CDR3 is 15 amino acids. MiXCR was run by TCRdb on the RACE reads, yielding one entry per CDR3 protein. The profile shows a few hundred thousand distinct CDR3 sequences, about 7.7% of them singletons. The time point was: pre-sensitization, week 0. Sample treatment: therapeutic diphenylcyclopropenone sensitization with weekly scalp DPC. This chain joins TRBV4-3 and TRBJ1-4, with D possibly TRBD1 on 5 matching bases. The sample was whole blood, taken in connection with sensitization to the hapten diphenylcyclopropenone (DPC). This receptor was taken from a man between 18 and 29 years old with alopecia areata. Some clones in this sample may be carry-over from other donors' samples. The CDR3 here is CASSQDTRAREKLFF. The CDR3 DNA reads TGCGCCAGCAGCCAAGATACCAGGGCTAGGGAAAAACTGTTTTTT.